These 27 T cell receptor beta chains originate from one sample sequenced in a study of T cell repertoires in aging, cancer and after chemotherapy. A mixed TRB-A/B primer pool amplified rearranged TRB by multiplex touch-down PCR. TCRdb re-called the multiplex PCR reads with MiXCR, one entry per CDR3 protein. The table shows about 1,700 distinct CDR3 sequences, with around 24% occurring only once. TCR beta rearrangements were amplified from peripheral blood genomic DNA. The sample consisted of blood. Receptors were obtained from a human donor with a solid tumor.

The table lists this clonotype with a few counts. V is TRBV5-1 and J is TRBJ2-5, with 7 bases aligning to TRBD1. V shed 4 bases, J shed 4 bases, and the junction held 7 bases outside the gene matches. Germline CDR1 and CDR2: SGHRS and YFSETQ. This CDR3 has 14 residues. Here the CDR3 DNA reads TGCGCCAGCAGCCTGGACAGGTTTACAGAGACCCAGTACTTC. The encoded protein is CASSLDRFTETQYF.

This clonotype is labeled as medium-sized (0.01 to 0.1%). The rearrangement uses TRBV27 and TRBJ2-7, with D maybe TRBD1 (5 bases). This CDR3 contains 14 residues. Germline-derived CDR1 and CDR2 are MNHEY and SMNVEV (reference sequence). The V end lost 5 bases, the J end lost 2 bases, and 13 bases lay between the germline ends. In DNA form, the CDR3 reads TGTGCCAGCAGTACAGTAGTAGGGGCCTACGAGCAGTACTTC. Residues: CASSTVVGAYEQYF.

By share of the sample, this clonotype is medium-sized. The genes are TRBV5-4 and TRBJ2-7; 8 nucleotides line up with TRBD2. Germline loops: CDR1 SGHNT, CDR2 YYREEE (reference sequence). The junction had 7 bases not matched to a gene; V was cut back by 2 bases and J by 6 bases. The length of the CDR3 is 14 residues. CDR3: CASSFSGTRGEQYF. The CDR3 DNA is TGTGCCAGCAGCTTCTCCGGGACTAGAGGCGAGCAGTACTTC.

V usage is TRBV7-9 and J usage is TRBJ2-5; D gene ambiguous. The CDR3 runs 13 residues. The V and J ends lost 0 bases and 4 bases respectively, with 6 bases between them. Germline CDR1 and CDR2: SEHNR and FQNEAQ (reference sequence). CDR3 protein: CASSLAGSETQYF. The DNA for the CDR3 is TGTGCCAGCAGCTTAGCGGGATCAGAGACCCAGTACTTC.

This chain uses TRBV20-1 with TRBJ2-5, with D possibly being TRBD1 (9 bases). CDR3 size: 14 residues. V lost 4 bases and J 4 bases, leaving 16 bases between the germline ends. CDR1 and CDR2 (germline): DFQATT, SNEGSKA (reference sequence). DNA of the CDR3: TGCAGTGCTACGGACAGGGGACTAGGAGAGACCCAGTACTTC. Its protein product is CSATDRGLGETQYF.

The chain has TRBV5-1 and TRBJ1-6; the D is unclear. Germline V gene data show CDR1 as SGHRS and CDR2 as YFSETQ. This CDR3 is built from 17 residues. Trimming shortened V by 0 bases and J by 0 bases, and 10 bases separated the two germline ends. CDR3 sequence (DNA): TGCGCCAGCAGCTTGGCGTCCGGTAGCTCCTATAATTCACCCCTCCACTTT. Residues: CASSLASGSSYNSPLHF. Combining the CDR3 with reference TRBV5-1 and TRBJ1-6 gives the whole variable domain KAGVTQTPRYLIKTRGQQVTLSCSPISGHRSVSWYQQTPGQGLQFLFEYFSETQRNKGNFPGRFSGRQFSNSRSEMNVSTLELGDSALYLCASSLASGSSYNSPLHFGNGTRLTVT.

A remark on this clonotype: Since a much larger clone is just one base distant, this may be a read error. This sequence joins TRBV5-1 and TRBJ2-5, with unresolved D. The CDR3 sequence is 14 residues long. Germline CDR1 SGHRS, CDR2 YFSETQ. The CDR3 loop reads CASCFRLDPETQYF. The CDR3 bases are TGCGCCAGCTGCTTTAGGCTAGATCCAGAGACCCAGTACTTC.

About this clonotype: This may come from a read error, since a much larger clone is one base off. This chain links TRBV4-3 with TRBJ1-2; perhaps TRBD1 as D (5 bases). The CDR3 is 17 residues long. Germline lookup yields CDR1 LGHNA and CDR2 YSLEER. CDR3 sequence: CASSQGPAGRENYSYTF. Here the CDR3 DNA reads TGCGCCAGCAGCCAAGGCCCAGCAGGGAGGGAGAACTATAGCTACACCTTC.

This clonotype was seen once. This CDR3 reads CASSYSRDRGFGNTIYF. CDR3 nucleotide sequence: TGTGCCAGCAGTTACTCGAGAGACAGGGGATTTGGAAACACCATATATTTT. The genes are TRBV6-5 and TRBJ1-3; 8 bases are shared with TRBD1. The trim removed 0 bases at V and 3 bases at J, leaving 7 bases unmatched. Germline V gene sequence: CDR1 MNHEY, CDR2 SVGAGI. This CDR3 has 17 amino acids.

By share, this clonotype ranks as medium-sized. The chain employs TRBV5-6 and TRBJ2-2, with D unclear. Germline V lookup: CDR1 SGHDT, CDR2 YYEEEE. This CDR3 is built from 17 residues. V was pared by 4 bases and J by 2 bases, with 18 bases between. This chain's CDR3 is CASSHPLLDTNTGELFF. DNA of the CDR3: TGTGCCAGCAGCCACCCCCTCCTAGATACAAACACCGGGGAGCTGTTTTTT.

J is TRBJ1-1 and V is TRBV12-3 or TRBV12-4; D not certain. CDR3 length: 11 residues. The DNA for the CDR3 is TGTGCGACGCAGATGAACACTGAAGCTTTCTTT. This sequence encodes CATQMNTEAFF.

By its share, this clonotype is medium-sized. J is TRBJ2-2 and V is TRBV19; maybe TRBD1 (6 bases). The CDR3 length is 14 residues. Trimming removed 4 bases at V and 8 bases at J, with 14 bases between. CDR1 and CDR2 from the germline V gene are LNHDA and SQIVND (reference sequence). This CDR3 reads CASSTQGRTGELFF. CDR3 DNA: TGTGCCAGTAGTACCCAGGGGCGGACGGGGGAGCTGTTTTTT.

In the case of this clonotype: Being one base from a much bigger clone, this may be a read error. The rearrangement joins TRBV4-2 to TRBJ2-7; tentatively, D is TRBD2 (5 bases). The germline V and J ends were trimmed by 1 base and 2 bases, with 12 bases remaining between them. Germline lookup yields CDR1 LGHNA and CDR2 YNFKEQ. CDR3 length: 15 amino acids. Here the CDR3 DNA reads TGTGCCAGCAGCCAAGGGCGGGTGTTCACCTACGAGCAGTACTTC. Its translation: CASSQGRVFTYEQYF.

This clonotype is labeled as medium-sized (0.01 to 0.1%). The V call is TRBV5-6, the J call TRBJ1-3, with D tentatively TRBD1 (5 bases). Germline V gene sequence: CDR1 SGHDT, CDR2 YYEEEE. Deletions cut 3 bases from V and 4 bases from J, with 11 bases between. The CDR3 is made up of 14 amino acids. The CDR3 DNA is TGTGCCAGCAGCTCACGGGACCGAGGAAACACCATATATTTT. Translation: CASSSRDRGNTIYF.

The V call is TRBV19, the J call TRBJ2-1, with TRBD2 matching 11 bases. Germline values: CDR1 LNHDA, CDR2 SQIVND (reference sequence). CDR3 length equals 14 residues. J lost 8 bases, V lost 5 bases, and 5 bases had no gene match. The CDR3 nucleotides are TGTGCCAGTAGTCGACTAGCGGGGCTTGATGAGCAGTTCTTC. Protein: CASSRLAGLDEQFF.

This clonotype counts as medium-sized. This chain links TRBV20-1 with TRBJ2-1, with D maybe TRBD2 (6 bases). CDR1 is DFQATT, CDR2 SNEGSKA, per germline (reference sequence). Trimming removed 7 bases from V and 3 bases from J, with 10 bases in between. This CDR3 spans 12 amino acids. The CDR3 is CSGEDSYNEQFF. For the CDR3, the DNA is TGCAGTGGGGAGGATAGCTACAATGAGCAGTTCTTC.

This chain links TRBV28 with TRBJ1-2; perhaps TRBD1 as D (5 bases). The CDR3 covers 12 residues. CDR1 MDHEN and CDR2 SYDVKM come from the germline V gene. V lost 9 bases and J 4 bases, leaving 12 bases between the germline ends. The CDR3 DNA sequence: TGTGCCAGTAATCGCAGGGCCTATGGCTACACCTTC. This encodes CASNRRAYGYTF.

CDR3 region: CACGTSGTDTQYF. CDR3 nucleotides: TGTGCCTGTGGGACTAGCGGCACAGATACGCAGTATTTT. J is TRBJ2-3 and V is TRBV30; 10 positions match TRBD2. The V gene end was trimmed by 6 bases and the J gene end by 1 base; junction bases not matched to a gene: 1. Germline V CDR1 and CDR2: GTSNPN, SVGIG (reference sequence). CDR3 length equals 13 residues. The full variable domain, rest sourced from reference TRBV30 and TRBJ2-3, is SQTIHQWPATLVQPVGSPLSLECTVEGTSNPNLYWYRQAAGRGLQLLFYSVGIGQISSEVPQNLSASRPQDRQFILSSKKLLLSDSGFYLCACGTSGTDTQYFGPGTRLTVL.

V usage is TRBV6-2 or TRBV6-3 and J usage is TRBJ2-4, with D tentatively TRBD2 (6 bases). Trimming removed 2 bases from V and 12 bases from J, with 14 bases in between. This CDR3 is built from 13 residues. Germline CDR1 is MNHEY and CDR2 is SVGEGT. CDR3 sequence: CASSYSGRHGQYF. The CDR3 DNA sequence: TGTGCCAGCAGTTACAGCGGGCGGCATGGTCAGTACTTC.

As for this clonotype: The junction departs from the called germline gene at one end, perhaps through a read error. The J gene is TRBJ2-7, the V gene TRBV20-1, with 7 bases aligning to TRBD1. The CDR3 has 14 residues. Germline lookup yields CDR1 DFQATT and CDR2 SNEGSKA (reference sequence). Here the CDR3 reads CSAPPETGSYDQYF. The CDR3 nucleotides read TGCAGTGCCCCTCCGGAGACAGGGTCCTACGACCAGTACTTC.

The chain couples TRBV15 to TRBJ2-3; 10 positions match TRBD2. CDR1 and CDR2 (germline): LNHNV, YYDKDF (reference sequence). V was clipped by 0 bases and J by 5 bases; unmatched bases: 11. The CDR3 covers 18 residues. This CDR3 is CATSRDHSGRARVDTQYF. CDR3 sequence (DNA): TGTGCCACCAGCAGAGATCACAGCGGGAGGGCCCGTGTAGATACGCAGTATTTT. Full variable domain (rest looked up from reference TRBV15 and TRBJ2-3): DAMVIQNPRYQVTQFGKPVTLSCSQTLNHNVMYWYQQKSSQAPKLLFHYYDKDFNNEADTPDNFQSRRPNTSFCFLDIRSPGLGDTAMYLCATSRDHSGRARVDTQYFGPGTRLTVL.

By share of the sample, this clonotype is medium-sized. The chain joins TRBV15 to TRBJ1-3; 7 nucleotides line up with TRBD1. This CDR3 is 15 amino acids long. Germline trimming cut 2 bases from V and 3 bases from J; bases unmatched to any gene: 4. Germline CDR1 LNHNV, CDR2 YYDKDF (reference sequence). The CDR3 DNA reads as TGTGCCACCAGCAGACGCTGGGACAGTGGAAACACCATATATTTT. It yields the protein CATSRRWDSGNTIYF.

CDR3 sequence (DNA): TGCAGTGCTATCCGGGCTAGCGGGACCGATGAGCAGTTCTTC. It is translated as CSAIRASGTDEQFF. The V and J genes are TRBV20-1 and TRBJ2-1; TRBD2 matches at 9 bases. The trim removed 4 bases at V and 8 bases at J, leaving 9 bases unmatched. Germline CDR1 reads DFQATT; CDR2 reads SNEGSKA (reference sequence). The length of the CDR3 is 14 residues.

Sample share makes this clonotype medium-sized. The genes are TRBV20-1 and TRBJ2-7, with 10 bases fitting TRBD1. The germline V gene encodes CDR1 DFQATT and CDR2 SNEGSKA (reference sequence). CDR3 length equals 16 residues. J gave up 4 bases and V 6 bases, and 15 bases lay outside the gene matches. CDR3 sequence (DNA): TGCAGTGCCCTTTACCCGGACAGGGGGAAAATGTACGAGCAGTACTTC. This gives the protein CSALYPDRGKMYEQYF.

This clonotype occurred many times. V and J are TRBV5-1 and TRBJ2-1; 14 positions agree with TRBD2. In germline, CDR1 is SGHRS, CDR2 YFSETQ. Trimming cost V 3 bases and J 10 bases; bases outside gene matches: 6. The CDR3 consists of 15 residues. The CDR3 spells CASSSGTSGSGEQFF. The CDR3 bases are TGCGCCAGCAGCTCCGGGACTAGCGGGAGTGGCGAGCAGTTCTTC. The full variable domain, in which reference TRBV5-1 and TRBJ2-1 provide the parts outside the CDR3, is KAGVTQTPRYLIKTRGQQVTLSCSPISGHRSVSWYQQTPGQGLQFLFEYFSETQRNKGNFPGRFSGRQFSNSRSEMNVSTLELGDSALYLCASSSGTSGSGEQFFGPGTRLTVL.

This clonotype is judged medium-sized. The chain employs TRBV24-1 and TRBJ2-3, with a tentative D call TRBD1 (6 bases). V gave up 5 bases and J gave up 7 bases, with 9 bases separating them. CDR3 length: 12 residues. Germline V CDR1 and CDR2: KGHDR, SFDVKD. The CDR3 bases are TGTGCCACCAGTGCCCAGGGGTATACGCAGTATTTT. It codes for CATSAQGYTQYF.

The chain recombines TRBV6-5 with TRBJ1-2, with D unclear. V was pared by 2 bases and J by 5 bases, with 12 bases between. This CDR3 has 14 amino acids. Germline V gene sequence: CDR1 MNHEY, CDR2 SVGAGI. CDR3 in DNA: TGTGCCAGCAGTTACGTAGGACCTACTTATGGCTACACCTTC. It translates to CASSYVGPTYGYTF.